This TCR beta chain was identified in a study of blood T cell repertoires in COVID-19. Original data processing: Amplification from reference gene primers served as the basis for estimated nucleated cell counts. TCRdb's table, derived via immunoSEQ multiplex PCR, lists solely in-frame clones and lacks some. V, J and clone size are those of that table, while D and trimming were read from the DNA. The table shows hundreds of thousands of clones, with about 89% occurring only once. Sequencing used peripheral blood. This receptor was identified in a woman younger than 45 with acute or convalescent COVID-19.

The chain's CDR3 is CASKVAGPIPSPLHF. The CDR3 bases are TGTGCCAGTAAGGTTGCGGGACCAATCCCCTCACCCCTCCACTTT. J is TRBJ1-6 and V is TRBV6-5; TRBD1 is a possible D gene (5 bases). CDR1 MNHEY and CDR2 SVGAGI come from the germline V gene. The CDR3 has 15 residues. V lost 9 bases, J lost 10 bases, and 22 bases lay in between.